This T cell receptor beta chain was found in a study of blood T cell repertoires in COVID-19. Study summary: Sites in the United States, Italy and Spain provided acute and convalescent COVID-19 samples. T cells, B-cell-depleted T cells, or PBMCs provided the cDNA or gDNA that served as material.

Original analysis: It was from reference gene primer amplification that nucleated cell counts were estimated. Profiled with immunoSEQ multiplex PCR; TCRdb holds only in-frame clones, not every one. D and trimming were read from the DNA, whereas the V and J calls and clone size are those reported in that table. The table records hundreds of thousands of clones, about 83% of them present only once. Germline CDR1 SGHRS, CDR2 YFSETQ. V dropped 4 bases and J dropped 5; count of bases not matched to a gene: 5. The CDR3 loop spans 13 amino acids. Followed longitudinally, the Seattle patients had been enrolled during active infection.

The chain uses TRBV5-1 and TRBJ1-2, with 7 bases fitting TRBD1. The sequenced material came from peripheral blood. The receptor was derived from a woman in her 30s with COVID-19, enrolled during active disease. As DNA, the CDR3 is TGCGCCAGCAGCGACCTACAGGGGTATGGCTACACCTTC. Protein sequence: CASSDLQGYGYTF.